This record covers a single T cell receptor (beta chain). The sample comes from a study of technical replicates of blood from a handful of donors. Clones were sequenced by immunoSEQ multiplex PCR, and TCRdb holds only the in-frame ones, with some missing. The table has roughly 100,000 clones, 90% to 96% seen once. CDR3 length: 13 amino acids. V gave up 4 bases and J gave up 2 bases; unmatched junction bases: 1. Germline assignment: CDR1 SGHNT and CDR2 YYREEE (reference sequence). The TCR sequence derives from a human donor in good health. This chain joins TRBV5-4 and TRBJ1-1; 8 nucleotides line up with TRBD1. Sequencing was performed on T cells isolated from PBMCs. This chain's CDR3 is CASSGQGNTEAFF. CDR3 bases: TGTGCCAGCAGCGGACAGGGAAACACTGAAGCTTTCTTT. Full variable domain (remainder filled in from reference TRBV5-4 and TRBJ1-1): ETGVTQSPTHLIKTRGQQVTLRCSSQSGHNTVSWYQQALGQGPQFIFQYYREEENGRGNFPPRFSGLQFPNYSSELNVNALELDDSALYLCASSGQGNTEAFFGQGTRLTVV.